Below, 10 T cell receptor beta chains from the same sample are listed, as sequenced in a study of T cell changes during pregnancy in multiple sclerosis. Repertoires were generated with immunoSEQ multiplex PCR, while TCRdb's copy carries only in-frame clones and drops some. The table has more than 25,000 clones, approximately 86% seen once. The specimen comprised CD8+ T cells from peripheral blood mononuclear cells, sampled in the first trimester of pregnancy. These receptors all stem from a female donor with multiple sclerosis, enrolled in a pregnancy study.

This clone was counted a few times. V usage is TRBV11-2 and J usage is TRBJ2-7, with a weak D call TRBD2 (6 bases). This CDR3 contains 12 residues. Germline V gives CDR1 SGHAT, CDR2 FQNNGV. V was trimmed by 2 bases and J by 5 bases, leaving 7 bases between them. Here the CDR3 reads CASSLSGDEQYF. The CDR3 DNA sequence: TGTGCCAGCAGCTTATCGGGGGACGAGCAGTACTTC.

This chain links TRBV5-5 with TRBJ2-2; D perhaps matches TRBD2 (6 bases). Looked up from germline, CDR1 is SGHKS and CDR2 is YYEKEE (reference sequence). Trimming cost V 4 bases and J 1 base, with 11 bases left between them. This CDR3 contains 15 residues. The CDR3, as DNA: TGTGCCAGCAGCGCGGGGACGGTGAACACCGGGGAGCTGTTTTTT. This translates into CASSAGTVNTGELFF.

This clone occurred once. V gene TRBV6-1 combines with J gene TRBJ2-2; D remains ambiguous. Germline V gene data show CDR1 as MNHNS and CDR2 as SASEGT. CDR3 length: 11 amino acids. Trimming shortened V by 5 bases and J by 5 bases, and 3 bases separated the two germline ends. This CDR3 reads CASSSTGELFF. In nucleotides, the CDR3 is TGTGCCAGCAGTTCTACCGGGGAGCTGTTTTTT.

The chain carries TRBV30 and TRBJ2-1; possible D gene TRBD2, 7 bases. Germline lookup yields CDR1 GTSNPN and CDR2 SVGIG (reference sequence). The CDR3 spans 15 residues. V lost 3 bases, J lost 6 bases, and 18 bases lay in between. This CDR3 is CAWSRYGGGGNEQFF. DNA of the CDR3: TGTGCCTGGAGCAGATACGGGGGAGGGGGCAATGAGCAGTTCTTC.

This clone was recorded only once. This CDR3 is CSARGGGGYTF. The CDR3 DNA is TGCAGTGCTAGGGGGGGAGGTGGCTACACCTTC. This chain uses TRBV20-1 with TRBJ1-2; a weak D match, TRBD1 (5 bases). This CDR3 region has 11 residues. Germline V CDR1 and CDR2: DFQATT, SNEGSKA (reference sequence). V dropped 3 bases and J dropped 7 bases, with 9 bases sitting between them.

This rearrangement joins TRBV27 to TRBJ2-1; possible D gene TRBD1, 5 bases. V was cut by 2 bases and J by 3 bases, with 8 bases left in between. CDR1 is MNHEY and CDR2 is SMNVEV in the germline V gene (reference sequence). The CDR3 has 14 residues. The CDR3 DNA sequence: TGTGCCAGCAGTTTACAGGGAAACTACAATGAGCAGTTCTTC. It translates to CASSLQGNYNEQFF.

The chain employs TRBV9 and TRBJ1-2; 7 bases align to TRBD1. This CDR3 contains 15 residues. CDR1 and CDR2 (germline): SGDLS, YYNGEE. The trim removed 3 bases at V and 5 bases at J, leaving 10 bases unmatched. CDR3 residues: CASSAEETGAYGYTF. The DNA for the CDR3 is TGTGCCAGCAGCGCCGAGGAAACAGGGGCGTATGGCTACACCTTC.

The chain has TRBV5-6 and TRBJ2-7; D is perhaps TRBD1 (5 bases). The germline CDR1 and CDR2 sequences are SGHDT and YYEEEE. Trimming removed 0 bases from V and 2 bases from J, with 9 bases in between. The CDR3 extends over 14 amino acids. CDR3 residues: CASSLGQQPYEQYF. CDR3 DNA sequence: TGTGCCAGCAGCTTGGGACAGCAACCCTACGAGCAGTACTTC.

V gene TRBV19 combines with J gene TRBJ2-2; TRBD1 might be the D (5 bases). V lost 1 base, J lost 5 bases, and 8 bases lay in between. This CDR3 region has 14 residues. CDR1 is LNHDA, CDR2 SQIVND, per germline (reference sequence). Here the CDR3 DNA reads TGTGCCAGTAGTATAGGGGGCTGGACCGGGGAGCTGTTTTTT. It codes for CASSIGGWTGELFF.

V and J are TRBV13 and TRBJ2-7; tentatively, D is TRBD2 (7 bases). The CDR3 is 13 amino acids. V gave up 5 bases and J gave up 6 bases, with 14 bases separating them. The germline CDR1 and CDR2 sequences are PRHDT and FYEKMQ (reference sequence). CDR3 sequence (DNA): TGTGCCAGCAGCCCCTCGGGGGGCGCCGAGCAGTACTTC. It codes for CASSPSGGAEQYF.